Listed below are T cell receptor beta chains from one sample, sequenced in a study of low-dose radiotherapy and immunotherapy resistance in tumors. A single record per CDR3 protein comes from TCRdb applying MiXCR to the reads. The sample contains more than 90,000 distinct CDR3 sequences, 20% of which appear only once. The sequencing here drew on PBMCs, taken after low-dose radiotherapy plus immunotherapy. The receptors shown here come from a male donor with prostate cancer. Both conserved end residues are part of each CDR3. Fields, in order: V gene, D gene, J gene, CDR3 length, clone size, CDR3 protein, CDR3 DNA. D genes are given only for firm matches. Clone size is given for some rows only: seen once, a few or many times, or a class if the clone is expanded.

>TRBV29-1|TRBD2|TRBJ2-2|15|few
CSVEEGLAGVRELFF
TGCAGCGTTGAGGAAGGACTAGCGGGGGTCCGGGAGCTGTTTTTT
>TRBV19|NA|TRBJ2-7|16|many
CASSRDGTQTSYEQYF
TGTGCCAGTAGTAGAGACGGGACCCAGACGTCCTACGAGCAGTACTTC
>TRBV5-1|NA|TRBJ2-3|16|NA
CASSFSGRPETDTQYF
TGCGCCAGCAGCTTCTCGGGCCGGCCAGAGACGGATACGCAGTATTTT
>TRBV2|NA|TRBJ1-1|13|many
CASSVRNGAEAFF
TGTGCCAGCAGTGTCCGAAATGGCGCTGAAGCTTTCTTT
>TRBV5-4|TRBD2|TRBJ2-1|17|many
CASSFGPPGLGDNEQFF
TGTGCCAGCAGCTTCGGGCCCCCGGGACTAGGAGACAATGAGCAGTTCTTC
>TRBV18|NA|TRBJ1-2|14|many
CASSSQGGGYGYTF
TGTGCCAGCTCATCCCAGGGTGGGGGCTATGGCTACACCTTC
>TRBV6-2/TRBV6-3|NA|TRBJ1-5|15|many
CASSYTGGRYQPQHF
TGTGCCAGCAGTTATACCGGGGGAAGATATCAGCCCCAGCATTTT
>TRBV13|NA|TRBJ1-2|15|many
CASSLSNPAGYGYTF
TGTGCCAGCAGCCTCTCCAATCCCGCCGGCTATGGCTACACCTTC
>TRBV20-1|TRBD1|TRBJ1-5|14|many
CSARDTGARGPQHF
TGCAGTGCTAGAGATACAGGGGCCCGGGGGCCCCAGCATTTT
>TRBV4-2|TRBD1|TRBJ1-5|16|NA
CASSQQGQGINQPQHF
TGTGCCAGCAGCCAACAGGGACAGGGTATCAATCAGCCCCAGCATTTT
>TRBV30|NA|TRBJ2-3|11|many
CAWKGTDTQYF
TGTGCCTGGAAAGGCACAGATACGCAGTATTTT
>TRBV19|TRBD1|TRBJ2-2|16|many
CASSTVTGGIAGELFF
TGTGCCAGTAGTACCGTAACAGGGGGCATCGCCGGGGAGCTGTTTTTT
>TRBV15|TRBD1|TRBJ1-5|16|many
CATSQPGTGGNQPQHF
TGTGCCACCAGCCAGCCGGGGACAGGGGGCAACCAGCCCCAGCATTTT
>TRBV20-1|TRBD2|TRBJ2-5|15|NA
CSADPGLAGRETQYF
TGCAGTGCTGACCCGGGACTAGCGGGGCGAGAGACCCAGTACTTC
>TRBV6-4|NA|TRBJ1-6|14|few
CASSLRMEGSPLHF
TGTGCCAGCAGCCTCCGAATGGAGGGCTCACCCCTCCACTTT
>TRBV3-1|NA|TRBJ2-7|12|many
CASSDVTYEQYF
TGTGCCAGCAGCGACGTTACATACGAGCAGTACTTC
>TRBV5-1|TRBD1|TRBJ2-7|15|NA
CASSFDRGSSYEQYF
TGCGCCAGCAGCTTCGACAGGGGTAGCTCCTACGAGCAGTACTTC
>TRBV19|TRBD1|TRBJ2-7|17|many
CASSIDHGTDRSYEQYF
TGTGCCAGTAGTATAGATCACGGGACAGACCGCTCCTACGAGCAGTACTTC
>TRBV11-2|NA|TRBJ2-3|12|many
CASSPWGDTQYF
TGTGCCAGCAGCCCGTGGGGAGATACGCAGTATTTT
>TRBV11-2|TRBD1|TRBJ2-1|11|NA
CASSPDREQFF
TGTGCCAGCAGCCCGGACAGGGAGCAGTTCTTC
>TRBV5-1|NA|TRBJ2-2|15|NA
CASSAGHSNTGELFF
TGCGCCAGCAGCGCAGGACATTCGAACACCGGGGAGCTGTTTTTT
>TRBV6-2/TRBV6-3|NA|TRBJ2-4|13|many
CASCEGSKNIQYF
TGTGCCAGCTGCGAAGGGTCCAAAAACATTCAGTACTTC
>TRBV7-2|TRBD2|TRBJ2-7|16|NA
CASSLEGTSGGYEQYF
TGTGCCAGCAGCTTAGAGGGGACTAGCGGGGGCTACGAGCAGTACTTC
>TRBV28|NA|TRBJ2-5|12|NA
CASRDGSETQYF
TGTGCCAGCAGGGACGGATCAGAGACCCAGTACTTC
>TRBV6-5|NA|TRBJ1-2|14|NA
CASSRLGADYGYTF
TGTGCCAGCAGCCGACTCGGGGCCGACTATGGCTACACCTTC
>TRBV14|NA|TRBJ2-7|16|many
CASSQYHSPRTYEQYF
TGTGCCAGCAGCCAATATCACAGCCCGCGCACCTACGAGCAGTACTTC
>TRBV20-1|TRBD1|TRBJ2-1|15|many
CSARGDRGTYNEQFF
TGCAGTGCGCGCGGCGACAGGGGAACCTACAATGAGCAGTTCTTC
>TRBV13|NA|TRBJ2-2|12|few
CASSFRAGELFF
TGTGCCAGCAGCTTTAGAGCCGGGGAGCTGTTTTTT
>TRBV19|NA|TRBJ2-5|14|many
CARLQGSTQETQYF
TGTGCCAGGCTACAGGGTTCGACTCAAGAGACCCAGTACTTC
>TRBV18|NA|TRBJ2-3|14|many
CASSPRTGVLTQYF
TGTGCCAGCTCACCACGGACGGGGGTATTAACGCAGTATTTT
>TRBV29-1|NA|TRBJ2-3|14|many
CSVDRGEFTDTQYF
TGCAGCGTTGATAGGGGGGAGTTCACAGATACGCAGTATTTT
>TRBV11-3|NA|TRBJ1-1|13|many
CASSLAVNTEAFF
TGTGCCAGCAGCTTGGCGGTGAACACTGAAGCTTTCTTT
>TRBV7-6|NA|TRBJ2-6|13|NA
CANSLAGANVLTF
TGTGCCAACAGCTTAGCTGGGGCCAACGTCCTGACTTTC
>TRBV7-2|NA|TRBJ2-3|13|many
CASSTGGTDTQYF
TGTGCCAGCAGCACGGGGGGCACAGATACGCAGTATTTT
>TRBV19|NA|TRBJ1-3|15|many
CASSPYRTSGNTIYF
TGTGCCAGTAGCCCATACAGGACCTCTGGAAACACCATATATTTT
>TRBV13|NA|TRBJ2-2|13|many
CASSYESSGELFF
TGTGCCAGCAGCTACGAGTCGTCCGGGGAGCTGTTTTTT
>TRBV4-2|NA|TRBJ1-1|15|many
CASSQEPLMNTEAFF
TGTGCCAGCAGCCAAGAACCCCTAATGAACACTGAAGCTTTCTTT
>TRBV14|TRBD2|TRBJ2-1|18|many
CASSQGPSGGPSYNEQFF
TGTGCCAGCAGCCAAGGGCCCAGCGGGGGACCCTCCTACAATGAGCAGTTCTTC
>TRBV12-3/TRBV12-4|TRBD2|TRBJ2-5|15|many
CATSGAAGGGGTQYF
TGTGCCACGAGTGGGGCAGCGGGGGGTGGGGGGACCCAGTACTTC
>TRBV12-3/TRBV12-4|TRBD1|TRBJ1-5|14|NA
CASRLSTGYKPQHF
TGTGCCAGCAGATTATCGACAGGGTATAAGCCCCAGCATTTT
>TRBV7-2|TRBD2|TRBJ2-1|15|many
CASSLASGPYNEQFF
TGTGCCAGCAGCTTGGCTAGCGGGCCCTACAATGAGCAGTTCTTC
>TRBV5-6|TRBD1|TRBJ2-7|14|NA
CASSLGQGRYEQYF
TGTGCCAGCAGCTTGGGACAGGGAAGATACGAGCAGTACTTC
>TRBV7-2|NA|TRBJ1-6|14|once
CASSLGRGQPPLHF
TGTGCCAGCAGCTTAGGGAGGGGACAACCACCCCTCCACTTT
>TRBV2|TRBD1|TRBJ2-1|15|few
CASSDQGASYNEQFF
TGTGCCAGCAGTGATCAGGGGGCATCCTACAATGAGCAGTTCTTC
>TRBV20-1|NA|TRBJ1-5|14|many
CSAVLGHPGQPQHF
TGCAGTGCGGTTTTGGGACACCCCGGTCAGCCCCAGCATTTT
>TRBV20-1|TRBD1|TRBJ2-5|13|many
CSAKQGGQETQYF
TGCAGTGCTAAACAGGGGGGACAAGAGACCCAGTACTTC
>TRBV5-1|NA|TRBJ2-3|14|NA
CASKVGGATDTQYF
TGCGCCAGCAAGGTGGGGGGAGCTACAGATACGCAGTATTTT
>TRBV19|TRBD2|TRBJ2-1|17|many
CASSIDPGTSANNEQFF
TGTGCCAGTAGTATAGATCCCGGGACTAGCGCGAACAATGAGCAGTTCTTC
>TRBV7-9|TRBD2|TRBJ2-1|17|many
CASSDGLAGAFYNEQFF
TGTGCCAGCAGCGATGGACTAGCGGGGGCATTCTACAATGAGCAGTTCTTC
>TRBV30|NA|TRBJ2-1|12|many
CAWTWANNEQFF
TGTGCCTGGACCTGGGCTAACAATGAGCAGTTCTTC